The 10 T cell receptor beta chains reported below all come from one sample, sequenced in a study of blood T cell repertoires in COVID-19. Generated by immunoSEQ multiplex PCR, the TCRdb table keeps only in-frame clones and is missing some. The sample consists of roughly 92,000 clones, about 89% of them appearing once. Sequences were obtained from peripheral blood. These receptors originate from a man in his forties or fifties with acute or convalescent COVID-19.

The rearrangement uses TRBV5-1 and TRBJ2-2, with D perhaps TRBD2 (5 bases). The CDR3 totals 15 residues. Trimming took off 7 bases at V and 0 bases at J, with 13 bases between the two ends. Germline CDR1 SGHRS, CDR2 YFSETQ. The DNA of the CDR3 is TGCGCCAGCCGACTGGGGAGCGCGAACACCGGGGAGCTGTTTTTT. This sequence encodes CASRLGSANTGELFF.

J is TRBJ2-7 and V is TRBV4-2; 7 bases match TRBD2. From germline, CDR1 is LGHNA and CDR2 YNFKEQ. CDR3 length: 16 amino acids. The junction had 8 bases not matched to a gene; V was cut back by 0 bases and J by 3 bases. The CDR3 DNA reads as TGTGCCAGCAGCCAAGACCGCCGGCGGGAGATCTACGAGCAGTACTTC. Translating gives CASSQDRRREIYEQYF.

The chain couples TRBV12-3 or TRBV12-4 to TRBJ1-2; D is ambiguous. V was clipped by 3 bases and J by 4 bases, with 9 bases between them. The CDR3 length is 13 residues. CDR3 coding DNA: TGTGCCAGCAGTTTCCCCCTCCTCTATGGCTACACCTTC. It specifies CASSFPLLYGYTF.

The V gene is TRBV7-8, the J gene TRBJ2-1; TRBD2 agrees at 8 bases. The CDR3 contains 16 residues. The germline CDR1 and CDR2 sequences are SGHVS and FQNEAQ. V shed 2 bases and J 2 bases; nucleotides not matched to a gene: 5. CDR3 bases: TGTGCCAGCAGCTTACCGAGCGGGGGAACCTACAATGAGCAGTTCTTC. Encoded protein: CASSLPSGGTYNEQFF.

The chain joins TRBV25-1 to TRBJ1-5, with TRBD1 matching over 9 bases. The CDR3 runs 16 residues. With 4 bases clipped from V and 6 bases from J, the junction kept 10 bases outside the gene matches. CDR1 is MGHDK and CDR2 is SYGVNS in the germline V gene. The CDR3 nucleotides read TGTGCCAGCAGTGCCTCAGGAACAGGGGGCGGTCAGCCCCAGCATTTT. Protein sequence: CASSASGTGGGQPQHF.

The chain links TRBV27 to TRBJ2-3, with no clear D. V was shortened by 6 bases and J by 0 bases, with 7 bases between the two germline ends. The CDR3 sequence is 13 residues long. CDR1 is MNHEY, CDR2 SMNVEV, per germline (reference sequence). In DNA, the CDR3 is TGTGCCAGCAGCGAGAGGAGCACAGATACGCAGTATTTT. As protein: CASSERSTDTQYF.

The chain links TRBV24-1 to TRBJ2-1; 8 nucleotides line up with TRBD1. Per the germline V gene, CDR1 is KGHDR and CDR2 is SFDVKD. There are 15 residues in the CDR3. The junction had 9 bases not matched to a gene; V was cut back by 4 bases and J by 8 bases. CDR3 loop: CATSDPGQGSHEQFF. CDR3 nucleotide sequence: TGTGCCACCAGTGACCCCGGACAGGGTAGCCATGAGCAGTTCTTC.

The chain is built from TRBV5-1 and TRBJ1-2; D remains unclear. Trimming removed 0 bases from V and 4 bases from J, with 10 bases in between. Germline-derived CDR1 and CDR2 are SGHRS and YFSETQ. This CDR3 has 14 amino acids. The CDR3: CASSLERQSYGYTF. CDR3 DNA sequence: TGCGCCAGCAGCTTGGAAAGACAAAGCTATGGCTACACCTTC.

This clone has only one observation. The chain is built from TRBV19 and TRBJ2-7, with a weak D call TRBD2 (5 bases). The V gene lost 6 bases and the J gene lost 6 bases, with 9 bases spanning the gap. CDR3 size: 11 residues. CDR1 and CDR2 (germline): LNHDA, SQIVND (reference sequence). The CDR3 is CASSRGSEQYF. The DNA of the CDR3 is TGTGCCAGTAGCCGTGGGAGCGAGCAGTACTTC.

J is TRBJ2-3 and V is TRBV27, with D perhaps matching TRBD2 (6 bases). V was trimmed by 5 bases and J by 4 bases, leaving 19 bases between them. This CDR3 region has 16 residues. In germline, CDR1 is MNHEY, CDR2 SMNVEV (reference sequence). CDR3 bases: TGTGCCAGCAGTATCTCTCGACTAGACGGGGCAGATACGCAGTATTTT. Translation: CASSISRLDGADTQYF.